The 3 T cell receptor beta chains reported below all come from one sample, sequenced in a study of response to subunit inactivated influenza vaccine. TCRdb reanalysed the RT-PCR reads using MiXCR and keeps one entry per CDR3 protein. The table lists under 500,000 distinct CDR3 sequences, approximately 10% of them singletons. Sample: PBMCs from blood, taken roughly 45 days after vaccination. These receptors all stem from a man aged 50 to 59 who received an inactivated influenza vaccine.

This sequence joins TRBV7-9 and TRBJ2-3; 9 bases align to TRBD1. The V segment lost 8 bases and the J segment 6 bases; nucleotides outside the gene matches: 15. CDR1 and CDR2 (germline): SEHNR, FQNEAQ (reference sequence). CDR3 length equals 16 residues. The CDR3 coding sequence is TGTGCCAGCGCCCCGGGACAGGGCTTGAGACGGGATACGCAGTATTTT. Protein sequence: CASAPGQGLRRDTQYF.

This chain uses TRBV12-3 or TRBV12-4 with TRBJ2-6, with D possibly being TRBD1 or TRBD2 (5 bases each). Trimming pared 2 bases from V and 4 bases from J, leaving 24 bases between. The length of the CDR3 is 20 residues. The CDR3 coding sequence is TGTGCCAGCAGTTTACTGGGGCTGGGTCCCGAGGGACGGGGGGCCAACGTCCTGACTTTC. Amino acid sequence: CASSLLGLGPEGRGANVLTF.

In nucleotides, the CDR3 is TGTGCCTGGAGAAGGACAGTGGAAAAACTGTTTTTT. Translation gives CAWRRTVEKLFF. This rearrangement joins TRBV30 to TRBJ1-4; D is possibly TRBD1 (6 bases). CDR1 and CDR2 from the germline V gene are GTSNPN and SVGIG (reference sequence). V lost 3 bases, J lost 8 bases, and 10 bases lay in between. CDR3 length equals 12 residues.